These 20 T cell receptor beta chains share one sample of origin, sequenced in a study of blood T cells in healthy people across ages. Alongside a J-beta primer mix, a sample-barcoded 5' primer served in a second PCR lasting about 7 to 11 cycles. TCRdb independently ran MiXCR on the 5' RACE reads; one entry per CDR3 protein. The sample consists of hundreds of thousands of distinct CDR3 sequences, around 21% of them appearing once. The sequencing sample was made of blood. The receptors here all came from a man in his 70s in good health.

This clonotype occurred once. The chain combines TRBV5-1 with TRBJ2-1, with TRBD2 matching over 8 bases. J was trimmed by 9 bases and V by 3 bases; bases with no gene match: 11. Germline CDR1 reads SGHRS; CDR2 reads YFSETQ. There are 15 residues in the CDR3. CDR3 nucleotide sequence: TGCGCCAGCAGCTCGGGTAGGGCTAGCGGGCTTGAGCAGTTCTTC. It encodes CASSSGRASGLEQFF.

This clonotype was counted at least ten times. A read error may account for a junction end that differs from germline. The CDR3 is CATSGSGSPETQYF. CDR3 in DNA: TGTGCCACCAGTGGTAGCGGGAGTCCGGAGACCCAGTACTTC. This sequence joins TRBV10-3 and TRBJ2-5; 9 bases match TRBD2. The CDR3 has 14 amino acids. From germline, CDR1 is ENHRY and CDR2 SYGVKD.

The chain carries TRBV6-6 and TRBJ2-5, with D possibly TRBD2 on 5 matching bases. Gene TRBJ2-7 matches the end of the DNA better, so the J call may be wrong. The length of the CDR3 is 13 residues. Germline loops: CDR1 MNHNY, CDR2 SVGAGI (reference sequence). Here the CDR3 reads CASSPRETHEQYF. The CDR3 nucleotides are TGTGCCAGCAGTCCTAGGGAGACCCACGAGCAGTACTTC.

This clonotype was counted only a few times. V and J are TRBV15 and TRBJ2-1; TRBD1 aligns across 8 bases. The CDR3 loop spans 16 amino acids. Germline assignment: CDR1 LNHNV and CDR2 YYDKDF (reference sequence). J lost 4 bases, V lost 3 bases, and 8 bases had no gene match. This CDR3 reads CATSSPGTGSYNEQFF. CDR3 nucleotides: TGTGCCACCAGCAGTCCCGGGACAGGTTCGTACAATGAGCAGTTCTTC.

The V gene is TRBV20-1, the J gene TRBJ2-7; D ambiguous. From germline, CDR1 is DFQATT and CDR2 SNEGSKA (reference sequence). There are 11 residues in the CDR3. Trimming left V 5 bases short and J 0 bases short, with 5 bases between. This CDR3 is CSAPVSYEQYF. As DNA, the CDR3 is TGCAGTGCTCCCGTCTCCTACGAGCAGTACTTC.

CDR3 sequence reads: CASSLVGRDQETQYF. CDR3 bases: TGCGCCAGCAGCTTGGTCGGCAGGGACCAAGAGACCCAGTACTTC. The chain links TRBV5-1 to TRBJ2-5, with a weak D call TRBD1 (5 bases). Trimming took off 0 bases at V and 0 bases at J, with 9 bases between the two ends. Germline V gene sequence: CDR1 SGHRS, CDR2 YFSETQ. The CDR3 runs to 15 residues.

This clonotype was seen ten or more times. This rearrangement joins TRBV2 to TRBJ2-7; possibly TRBD1 or TRBD2 for D (5 bases each). Trimming left V 4 bases short and J 3 bases short, with 10 bases between. This CDR3 comprises 13 residues. Germline V gives CDR1 SNHLY, CDR2 FYNNEI. The CDR3 bases are TGTGCCAGCAGTGGGGACCAGCTCTACGAGCAGTACTTC. Translation gives CASSGDQLYEQYF.

This clonotype showed up just a few times. The J gene is TRBJ2-5, the V gene TRBV6-2 or TRBV6-3; no reliable D call. The J call is doubtful: the DNA matches TRBJ2-1 better. This CDR3 comprises 13 residues. CDR1 and CDR2 (germline): MNHEY, SVGEGT. CDR3 residues: CASSYSTNNEQFF. DNA of the CDR3: TGTGCCAGCAGTTACTCGACAAACAATGAGCAGTTCTTC.

This chain links TRBV7-9 with TRBJ2-7; unclear D gene. The assigned J gene may be wrong: the sequence end matches TRBJ2-1 better. This CDR3 contains 13 residues. The germline CDR1 and CDR2 sequences are SEHNR and FQNEAQ (reference sequence). The CDR3, as DNA: TGTGCCAGCAGCTTAGATATGAACAATGAGCAGTTCTTC. It yields the protein CASSLDMNNEQFF.

The J gene is TRBJ1-2, the V gene TRBV9, with a tentative D call TRBD1 (5 bases). Trimming removed 4 bases at V and 0 bases at J, with 13 bases between. Germline V gene sequence: CDR1 SGDLS, CDR2 YYNGEE. The CDR3 consists of 15 residues. CDR3 amino acids: CASSSGTPANYGYTF. The CDR3 nucleotides are TGTGCCAGCAGCTCCGGGACGCCAGCTAACTATGGCTACACCTTC.

This chain uses TRBV19 with TRBJ1-2; no firm D call. Between the trimmed V and J ends, which lost 6 bases and 3 bases, there was a span of 11 bases. CDR1 is LNHDA and CDR2 is SQIVND in the germline V gene (reference sequence). This CDR3 has 13 amino acids. The chain's CDR3 is CASRDWADYGYTF. In DNA form, the CDR3 reads TGTGCCAGTAGGGACTGGGCGGACTATGGCTACACCTTC.

The V call is TRBV2, the J call TRBJ2-3, with D hard to call. Trimming removed 2 bases from V and 0 bases from J, with 9 bases in between. The CDR3 length is 15 residues. From germline, CDR1 is SNHLY and CDR2 FYNNEI. The CDR3 reads CASSEITTSTDTQYF. CDR3 DNA: TGTGCCAGCAGTGAAATTACGACTAGCACAGATACGCAGTATTTT.

This clonotype came up a few times. This chain uses TRBV6-5 with TRBJ1-5; no clear D gene. Trimming left V 6 bases short and J 1 base short, with 13 bases between. CDR3 length equals 15 residues. Germline V gives CDR1 MNHEY, CDR2 SVGAGI. DNA of the CDR3: TGTGCCAGCAGGGCCACGGGTGGAAGCAATCAGCCCCAGCATTTT. It yields the protein CASRATGGSNQPQHF.

This clonotype was seen at least ten times. V usage is TRBV2 and J usage is TRBJ2-4; a weak D match, TRBD1 (6 bases). CDR3 size: 16 residues. V was trimmed by 0 bases and J by 4 bases, leaving 13 bases between them. Germline values: CDR1 SNHLY, CDR2 FYNNEI. The CDR3 region is CASSEARQATKNIQYF. DNA of the CDR3: TGTGCCAGCAGTGAAGCGCGACAGGCAACAAAAAACATTCAGTACTTC.

The chain recombines TRBV6-1 with TRBJ2-5, with D possibly being TRBD1 (7 bases). CDR1 is MNHNS, CDR2 SASEGT, per germline. The CDR3 loop spans 17 amino acids. V was shortened by 0 bases and J by 5 bases, with 19 bases between the two germline ends. CDR3 DNA: TGTGCCAGCAGTGAAGCATCCCTGACAGGGAGGATCGAGACCCAGTACTTC. Protein product: CASSEASLTGRIETQYF.

This clonotype was found a few times. The chain is built from TRBV5-1 and TRBJ2-7, with 7 positions matching TRBD2. The CDR3 extends over 15 amino acids. Germline loops: CDR1 SGHRS, CDR2 YFSETQ. V trimming: 1 base; J trimming: 1 base; junction bases outside the gene matches: 5. The CDR3, as DNA: TGCGCCAGCAGCTTGATCGATAGCGGGTCCTACGAGCAGTACTTC. Amino acid sequence: CASSLIDSGSYEQYF.

J is TRBJ2-5 and V is TRBV20-1; a possible D gene is TRBD2 (5 bases). The J call may be wrong; the DNA end is better matched by TRBJ2-1. CDR1 is DFQATT and CDR2 is SNEGSKA in the germline V gene (reference sequence). This CDR3 is 15 amino acids long. CDR3 sequence: CSASRTEAGYNEQFF. The CDR3 nucleotides are TGCAGTGCTAGTAGAACGGAGGCCGGATACAATGAGCAGTTCTTC.

In its sample, this clonotype was seen a few times. This rearrangement joins TRBV20-1 to TRBJ2-1, with 7 bases matching TRBD2. The length of the CDR3 is 14 residues. The V gene's germline CDR1 is DFQATT and CDR2 SNEGSKA (reference sequence). The CDR3 reads CSASGTLRLNEQFF. CDR3 bases: TGCAGCGCGAGCGGGACCCTTAGACTCAATGAGCAGTTCTTC.

This clonotype was detected a few times. One end of the junction fails to match germline, which may point to a read error. The chain uses TRBV6-5 and TRBJ2-2, with D perhaps given as TRBD1 or TRBD2 (5 bases each). Germline-derived CDR1 and CDR2 are MNHEY and SVGAGI. CDR3 length: 14 residues. In DNA, the CDR3 is TGTGCCAGCAGGCTCGGGACGAAGACCGGGGAGCTGTTTTTT. This sequence encodes CASRLGTKTGELFF.

V gene TRBV7-2 combines with J gene TRBJ1-5; 11 bases agree with TRBD1. The V gene's germline CDR1 is SGHTA and CDR2 FQGNSA. J lost 6 bases, V lost 5 bases, and 6 bases had no gene match. CDR3 length: 15 residues. The CDR3: CASSQGQGGLQPQHF. CDR3 DNA sequence: TGTGCCAGCAGCCAGGGACAGGGGGGCCTTCAGCCCCAGCATTTT.